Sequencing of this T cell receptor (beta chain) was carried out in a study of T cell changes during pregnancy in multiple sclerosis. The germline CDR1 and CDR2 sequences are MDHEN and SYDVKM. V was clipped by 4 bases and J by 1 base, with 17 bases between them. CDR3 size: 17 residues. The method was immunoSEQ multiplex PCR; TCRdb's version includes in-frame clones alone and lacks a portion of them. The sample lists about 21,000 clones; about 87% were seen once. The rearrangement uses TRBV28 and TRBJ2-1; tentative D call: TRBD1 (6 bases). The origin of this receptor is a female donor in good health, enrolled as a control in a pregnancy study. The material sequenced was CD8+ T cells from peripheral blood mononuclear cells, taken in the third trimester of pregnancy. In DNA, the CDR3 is TGTGCCAGCAGTTCCAAGAGGGCAGGGGTTTCCTACAATGAGCAGTTCTTC. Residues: CASSSKRAGVSYNEQFF.